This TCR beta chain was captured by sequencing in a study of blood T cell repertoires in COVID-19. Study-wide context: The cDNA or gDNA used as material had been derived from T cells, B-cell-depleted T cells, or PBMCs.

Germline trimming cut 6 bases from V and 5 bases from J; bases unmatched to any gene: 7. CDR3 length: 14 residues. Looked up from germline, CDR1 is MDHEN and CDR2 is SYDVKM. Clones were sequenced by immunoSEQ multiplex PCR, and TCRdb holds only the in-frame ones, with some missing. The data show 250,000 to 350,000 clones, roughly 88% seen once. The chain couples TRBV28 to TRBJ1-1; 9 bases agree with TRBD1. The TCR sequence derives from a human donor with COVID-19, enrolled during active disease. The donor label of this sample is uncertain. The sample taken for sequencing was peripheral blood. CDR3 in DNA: TGTGCCAGCAGCTCCGGGACAGGGATAACTGAAGCTTTCTTT. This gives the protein CASSSGTGITEAFF.